This is a list of T cell receptor beta chains from one sample in a study of blood T cell repertoires in COVID-19. This table comes from immunoSEQ multiplex PCR, and its TCRdb copy is limited to in-frame clones, with some not included. The table has approximately 120,000 clones, about four fifths seen once. Material for sequencing was peripheral blood. The receptors stem from a man aged 80 or over with acute or convalescent COVID-19. Both conserved end residues are part of each CDR3. D genes are given only for firm matches. Size tells how often a clone was seen (once, few, many) or the class of an expanded clone, and some rows leave it out.

v_gene	abundance	j_gene	d_gene	CDR3nt	CDR3aa
TRBV18	NA	TRBJ1-1	NA	TGTGCCAGCTCACCAAGGCAGGAGAACACTGAAGCTTTCTTT	CASSPRQENTEAFF
TRBV3-1/TRBV3-2	NA	TRBJ1-5	NA	TGTGCCAGCAGCCAAGTGCCGGGGAAAGGACAGCCCCAGCATTTT	CASSQVPGKGQPQHF
TRBV9	once	TRBJ2-7	NA	TGTGCCAGCAGCGTAGCCCGGGTGACCCAGTCCTACGAGCAGTACTTC	CASSVARVTQSYEQYF
TRBV28	NA	TRBJ1-2	NA	TGTGCCAGCAGTTTAGCAGGGCCCAACTATGGCTACACCTTC	CASSLAGPNYGYTF
TRBV28	NA	TRBJ2-2	NA	TGTGCCAGCAGTCCCCCCGGACAGCAGGTCACCGGGGAGCTGTTTTTT	CASSPPGQQVTGELFF
TRBV3-1/TRBV3-2	NA	TRBJ2-2	TRBD1	TGTGCCAGCAGCCTTGGACAGGGTATTATCCCAAGAGCCGGGGAGCTGTTTTTT	CASSLGQGIIPRAGELFF
TRBV7-8	once	TRBJ2-1	NA	TGTGCCAGCAGCCCCCGGGTTTACAATGAGCAGTTCTTC	CASSPRVYNEQFF
TRBV7-9	many	TRBJ1-5	TRBD1	TGTGCCAGCAGCTTAGGGGCGGGACAGGGAGGCAATCAGCCCCAGCATTTT	CASSLGAGQGGNQPQHF
TRBV13	NA	TRBJ2-5	TRBD1	TGTGCCAGCAGCCGTACGACAGGGAGTGCACAAGAGACCCAGTACTTC	CASSRTTGSAQETQYF
TRBV6-5	NA	TRBJ1-1	TRBD1	TGTGCCAGCAGCAAGACAGGGCTAAACACTGAAGCTTTCTTT	CASSKTGLNTEAFF
TRBV5-1	few	TRBJ1-2	TRBD1	TGCGCCAGCAGCTTGGCCGAAGGGGGCACTGTCTATGGCTACACCTTC	CASSLAEGGTVYGYTF
TRBV3-1/TRBV3-2	NA	TRBJ1-6	NA	TGTGCCAGCAGCCTCCGACAGGCGGATACTTCACCCCTCCACTTT	CASSLRQADTSPLHF
TRBV4-1	NA	TRBJ2-1	TRBD2	TGCGCCAGCAACCCCCTGGGGGCGGGGGGCTCCTACAATGAGCAGTTCTTC	CASNPLGAGGSYNEQFF
TRBV10-3	NA	TRBJ1-6	TRBD1	TGTGCCATCAGCGACCCGGGACAGGGGGTGATTTCACCCCTCCACTTT	CAISDPGQGVISPLHF
TRBV7-9	NA	TRBJ1-2	NA	TGTGCCAGCAGCTTAGGGGGCTCGGACTATGGCTACACCTTC	CASSLGGSDYGYTF
TRBV7-2	few	TRBJ1-2	TRBD1	TGTGCCAGCAGCTTACAGGGGGCGGGTGGCTACACCTTC	CASSLQGAGGYTF
TRBV29-1	NA	TRBJ1-1	NA	TGCAGCGTCCTGCAGTTGGGCTTGAACACTGAAGCTTTCTTT	CSVLQLGLNTEAFF
TRBV2	NA	TRBJ2-2	TRBD2	TGTGCCACAGCTAGCGGGGGGTACGGGGAGCTGTTTTTT	CATASGGYGELFF
TRBV5-4	once	TRBJ1-3	TRBD1	TGTGCCAGCAGCGAAACCAGGGGGCTCTCTGGAAACACCATATATTTT	CASSETRGLSGNTIYF
TRBV27	NA	TRBJ2-3	NA	TGTGCCAGCAGTTTTTTTGTCCGAGGGGGACTAAGGTGGCCACGGAGCACAGATACGCAGTATTTT	CASSFFVRGGLRWPRSTDTQYF
TRBV5-6	few	TRBJ1-2	NA	TGTGCCAGCAGCCGCGACAGATCCAACTATGGCTACACCTTC	CASSRDRSNYGYTF
TRBV5-1	NA	TRBJ2-3	TRBD1	TGCGCCAGCACAGGACAGGGTATGAAAGCAGATACGCAGTATTTT	CASTGQGMKADTQYF
TRBV5-4	NA	TRBJ1-4	NA	TGTGCCAGCAGCTTCGAGCGTAATGAAAAACTGTTTTTT	CASSFERNEKLFF
TRBV27	NA	TRBJ2-3	TRBD2	TGTGCCAGCAGTCCCGGGGGGGGCGAGCGGTCAGATACGCAGTATTTT	CASSPGGGERSDTQYF
TRBV2	NA	TRBJ2-1	NA	TGTGCCGCTGCACTAGGATCCTTACTTCTTGAGCAGTTCTTC	CAAALGSLLLEQFF
TRBV5-1	NA	TRBJ2-7	NA	TGCGCCAGCAGGCCAGGGACACCCTCCTACGAGCAGTACTTC	CASRPGTPSYEQYF
TRBV27	NA	TRBJ2-7	NA	TGTGCCAGCAGTTTTCGACAGTTCGAGACCCCCTACGAGCAGTACTTC	CASSFRQFETPYEQYF
TRBV28	NA	TRBJ1-4	TRBD1	TGTGCCAGCAAGGCTCAGGGGGCAACTAATGAAAAACTGTTTTTT	CASKAQGATNEKLFF
TRBV18	NA	TRBJ1-5	TRBD1	TGTGCCAGCTCACTCTCCTCCACAGGGGGCGGCAATCAGCCCCAGCATTTT	CASSLSSTGGGNQPQHF
TRBV5-1	NA	TRBJ2-5	TRBD1	TGCGCCAGCAGCTTGGGGGTGGGACAGATAGAAGAGACCCAGTACTTC	CASSLGVGQIEETQYF
TRBV11-1	NA	TRBJ1-6	TRBD1	TGTGCCAGCAGCTTCCAGACCGGGACAGCAAATTCACCCCTCCACTTT	CASSFQTGTANSPLHF
TRBV7-9	NA	TRBJ1-1	TRBD1	TGTGCCAGCAGCTCGGGACAGGGGCCGGTTACGAGAGCTTTCTTT	CASSSGQGPVTRAFF
TRBV7-6	NA	TRBJ2-7	TRBD1	TGTGCCAGCAGCCCCAGGACAGGGGGGGCCCAGCTAGGGGAGCAGTACTTC	CASSPRTGGAQLGEQYF
TRBV5-1	many	TRBJ2-2	NA	TGCGCCAGCAGCTTCGATTGGCCGCCCGCGGAGCTGTTTTTT	CASSFDWPPAELFF
TRBV27	NA	TRBJ1-1	NA	TGTGCCAGCAGTTTCAGGTGGATGAACACTGAAGCTTTCTTT	CASSFRWMNTEAFF
TRBV5-1	NA	TRBJ2-3	TRBD2	TGCGCCAGCAGCCGACTAGCGGGGGGTTTCGATACGCAGTATTTT	CASSRLAGGFDTQYF
TRBV11-2	NA	TRBJ2-7	NA	TGTGCTGCAGGCAGGGGGCTAGCGGGGTACGAGCAGTACTTC	CAAGRGLAGYEQYF
TRBV15	few	TRBJ2-4	NA	TGTGCCACCAGCGCGGCCAAAAACATTCAGTACTTC	CATSAAKNIQYF
TRBV7-9	few	TRBJ2-2	NA	TGTGCCAGCAGCTTAGGGGAGCAGCACGACACCGGGGAGCTGTTTTTT	CASSLGEQHDTGELFF
TRBV6-5	NA	TRBJ2-7	NA	TGTGCCAGCACCCCCAGGGGCCGGAGCTCCTACGAGCAGTACTTC	CASTPRGRSSYEQYF
TRBV4-1	many	TRBJ1-4	NA	TGCGCCAGCAGCCAAGTAGGCCAGATCTTAATGAGGAAACTGTTTTTT	CASSQVGQILMRKLFF
TRBV18	NA	TRBJ1-2	NA	TGTGCCAGCTCACCAGTAGATAACTATGGCTACACCTTC	CASSPVDNYGYTF
TRBV4-2	NA	TRBJ1-1	NA	TGTGCCAGCAGCCAAGGACAGATGAACACTGAAGCTTTCTTT	CASSQGQMNTEAFF
TRBV7-2	NA	TRBJ2-1	NA	TGTGCCAGCAGCAACCCGACTGTGGAGCAGTTCTTC	CASSNPTVEQFF
TRBV7-2	NA	TRBJ1-5	NA	TGTGCCAGCAGCTATCAGGGTAATCAGCCCCAGCATTTT	CASSYQGNQPQHF
TRBV5-1	NA	TRBJ2-1	NA	TGCGCCAGCAGCTTGGATCGCAGCTCCTACAATGAGCAGTTCTTC	CASSLDRSSYNEQFF
TRBV9	once	TRBJ2-7	TRBD2	TGTGCCAGCAGCGTAGGACTAGCGGCCTCCTACGAGCAGTACTTC	CASSVGLAASYEQYF
TRBV7-2	NA	TRBJ2-1	TRBD2	TGTGCCAGCAGCCCCACTGGACTAGCGGGGGGGCAGCTTGAGCAGTTCTTC	CASSPTGLAGGQLEQFF
TRBV7-2	NA	TRBJ2-5	TRBD1	TGTGCCAGCAGCAAGCTCGGGACAGCCACCCAAATAAAGGCCCAGTACTTC	CASSKLGTATQIKAQYF
TRBV27	NA	TRBJ1-2	TRBD1	TGTGCCAGCAGGCCTCAGGGGGCGCTTGGCTACACCTTC	CASRPQGALGYTF
TRBV7-9	NA	TRBJ1-2	NA	TGTGCCAGCAGCCCCCTTAGCGACCATAACTATGGCTACACCTTC	CASSPLSDHNYGYTF
TRBV28	NA	TRBJ1-1	NA	TGTGCCAGCAGTTATCTTGTGATACAGAACACTGAAGCTTTCTTT	CASSYLVIQNTEAFF
TRBV30	NA	TRBJ2-5	TRBD2	TGTGCCTGGAGTGTCGGTGCGGGGGTCGCGGGGACCCAGTACTTC	CAWSVGAGVAGTQYF
TRBV19	NA	TRBJ1-2	NA	TGTGCCAGTAGTTCCAGGGGATTCGGCTACACCTTC	CASSSRGFGYTF
TRBV19	NA	TRBJ1-2	TRBD1	TGTGCCAGTAGTATGCGGGACAGCTACTTTAACTATGGCTACACCTTC	CASSMRDSYFNYGYTF
TRBV6-2/TRBV6-3	NA	TRBJ1-3	NA	TGTGCCAGCAGTTACTCCAGGGGTTCCGGAAACACCATATATTTT	CASSYSRGSGNTIYF
TRBV4-1	medium-sized	TRBJ2-7	NA	TGCGCCAGCAGCCACCAGGGAGGCAGTTTTCGGTACGAGCAGTACTTC	CASSHQGGSFRYEQYF
TRBV2	NA	TRBJ1-1	NA	TGTGCCAGCAGTGACGACAAGAACACTGAAGCTTTCTTT	CASSDDKNTEAFF
TRBV28	NA	TRBJ2-3	NA	TGTGCCAGCAGTTTATCATCTCTCCAGTCAGATACGCAGTATTTT	CASSLSSLQSDTQYF
TRBV4-3	NA	TRBJ1-5	NA	TGCGCCAGCAGCCAAGATCCCCCTGCAGGGCTCAATCAGCCCCAGCATTTT	CASSQDPPAGLNQPQHF